This TCR beta chain was recovered during a study of T-cell reconstitution after alpha-beta-depleted transplantation in children. This sample's TCRbeta library carried unique molecular identifier barcodes. MiXCR, applied by TCRdb to the PCR reads, yields one record per CDR3 protein. The sample holds over 450,000 distinct CDR3 sequences, over 9.5% seen once. In this sample, this clonotype turned up many times. Its antigen is currently unknown. Study results and caveats: T cells produced anew were the main source of T-cell counts and diversity one year after transplant.

The receptor was isolated from a child aged 2-9 years with inherited bone marrow failure, due to receive a stem cell transplant. The sequences come from PBMCs, collected before TCRalphabeta/CD19-depleted stem cell transplant.

This chain's CDR3 is CASSFRTRRGAGELFF. The CDR3 bases are TGCGCCAGCAGCTTCAGAACCCGGCGAGGCGCCGGGGAGCTGTTTTTT. The genes are TRBV5-1 and TRBJ2-2; D is unclear. The CDR3 runs to 16 residues. V was cut by 2 bases and J by 6 bases, with 17 bases left in between. Germline loops: CDR1 SGHRS, CDR2 YFSETQ.